Here is one TCR beta chain with its context. These data are taken from a study of blood T cell repertoires in COVID-19. On the study more broadly: COVID-19 samples collected from the United States, Italy and Spain covered acute and convalescent phases. PBMCs, B-cell-depleted T cells, or T cells were the source of the cDNA or gDNA that made up the material.

Per the study methods: Amplification of reference gene primers provided the estimated nucleated cell counts. Sequenced by immunoSEQ multiplex PCR; TCRdb stores in-frame clones only, minus some. The DNA gave D and trimming, while V, J and clone size come from that table. The data contain about 360,000 clones, approximately 86% of them singletons. The ends were cut back, 6 bases at V and 4 bases at J, with 7 bases in the middle. In germline, CDR1 is MDHEN, CDR2 SYDVKM. This CDR3 is built from 11 residues. The gene calls are TRBV28 and TRBJ2-7; D possibly corresponds to TRBD1 (6 bases). The source is a woman aged 55 to 70 with COVID-19, enrolled during active disease. Source material: peripheral blood. The CDR3 nucleotides read TGTGCCAGCAGCCAGGGGTACGAGCAGTACTTC. Its translation is CASSQGYEQYF.